This T cell receptor beta chain was sequenced for a study of blood T cell repertoires in COVID-19. Looking at the study overall: Spain, Italy and the United States supplied samples that represented acute and convalescent COVID-19. PBMCs, B-cell-depleted T cells, or T cells provided the cDNA or gDNA that made up the material.

Original processing notes: It was from reference gene primer amplification that nucleated cell counts were estimated. Clones were read by immunoSEQ multiplex PCR, and TCRdb kept only the in-frame ones, dropping some. That table furnishes V, J and clone size, whereas the DNA furnished D and trimming. The sample has 90,000 to 130,000 clones, approximately 85% seen once. CDR1 and CDR2 (germline): SGHDT, YYEEEE. V dropped 4 bases and J dropped 0 bases, with 13 bases sitting between them. The CDR3 loop spans 15 amino acids. The chain has TRBV5-6 and TRBJ1-1; TRBD1 is a possible D gene (6 bases). The sample was peripheral blood. The sequence was obtained from a human donor in a cohort sampled during active COVID-19. CDR3: CASSLDRLMNTEAFF. In DNA form, the CDR3 reads TGTGCCAGCAGCCTCGACAGGTTAATGAACACTGAAGCTTTCTTT.